This T cell receptor beta chain was observed in a study of T cells in localized non-small cell lung cancer. The germline V gene has CDR1 SGHTA and CDR2 FQGTGA. Trimming removed 5 bases at V and 9 bases at J, with 14 bases between. The CDR3 covers 13 residues. The data were produced by immunoSEQ multiplex PCR, yet TCRdb's version contains in-frame clones alone and is incomplete. Of 50,000 to 60,000 clones listed, more than 75% are singletons. The sequencing here drew on PBMCs, taken before any cancer treatment. This clonotype was obtained from a female donor with stage II lung adenocarcinoma. The V call is TRBV7-3, the J call TRBJ2-1, with D possibly being TRBD1 (7 bases). This CDR3 reads CASSLGGGGEQFF. The CDR3 DNA sequence: TGTGCCAGCAGCCTAGGAGGGGGCGGTGAGCAGTTCTTC.